A selection of T cell receptor beta chains follows, all from one sample in a study of blood T cells in healthy people across ages. TCRdb itself ran the 5' RACE reads through MiXCR, one entry per CDR3 protein. Of about 1.4 million distinct CDR3 sequences listed, approximately 59% were seen once; the top ten hold 5.5% to 8%. The sequenced sample consisted of blood. Source of these receptors: a man aged 18-30 years in good health. The CDR3 runs from the conserved cysteine through the conserved F or W. D genes are given only for firm matches. Some rows mark clone size as missing; the rest say once, few, many or name a class of expanded clone.

J	size	D	V	DNA	CDR3
TRBJ2-3	NA	TRBD2	TRBV29-1	TGCAGCGTTGAAGGTATAGCGGGAGGGCCTGATGCGCAGTATTTT	CSVEGIAGGPDAQYF
TRBJ2-5	NA	NA	TRBV15	TGTGCCACCAGCAGAGATAGAAAGCGAGAGACCCAGTACTTC	CATSRDRKRETQYF
TRBJ1-6	NA	NA	TRBV2	TGTGCCAGCACTCTGAAAGGTAGAGGCTCCTATAATTCACCCCTCCACTTT	CASTLKGRGSYNSPLHF
TRBJ1-1	NA	NA	TRBV6-1	TGTGCCAGCATGAACGGGGAACTTAACACTGAAGCTTTCTTT	CASMNGELNTEAFF
TRBJ2-5	few	TRBD2	TRBV25-1	TGTGCCAGCGCGGGGGGGGTCCAAGAGACCCAGTACTTC	CASAGGVQETQYF
TRBJ2-1	NA	TRBD1	TRBV5-1	TGCGCCAGCAGCCCGGGGGACAGGACAAACAATGAGCAGTTCTTC	CASSPGDRTNNEQFF
TRBJ2-4	few	NA	TRBV12-3/TRBV12-4	TGTGCCAGCAGTGGGGGGACGTTTAACATTCAGTACTTC	CASSGGTFNIQYF
TRBJ1-1	few	TRBD1	TRBV28	TGTGCCAGCACCCTGACAGGGGCGAACACTGAAGCTTTCTTT	CASTLTGANTEAFF
TRBJ2-7	few	TRBD1	TRBV27	TGTGCCAGCAGTTTAGCGACAGGGGAAGGTTACGAGCAGTACTTC	CASSLATGEGYEQYF
TRBJ2-7	NA	NA	TRBV28	TGTGCCAGCAGTTTCCCTCCACTGTCCTACGAGCAGTACTTC	CASSFPPLSYEQYF
TRBJ1-2	NA	NA	TRBV29-1	TGCAGCGCGGTTGTGGGGGCGGCGGACTATGGCTACACCTTC	CSAVVGAADYGYTF
TRBJ2-7	NA	NA	TRBV5-4	TGTGCCAGCAGCCAGGTAAGGGACGCCTACGAGCAGTACTTC	CASSQVRDAYEQYF
TRBJ2-2	NA	NA	TRBV29-1	TGCAGCGTTTTTGGGGGGGCTTGGAGCGGGGAGCTGTTTTTT	CSVFGGAWSGELFF
TRBJ2-1	NA	NA	TRBV11-3	TGTGCCAGCAGTCTTGCCAATTTCAATGAGCAGTTCTTC	CASSLANFNEQFF
TRBJ2-3	few	NA	TRBV10-3	TGTGCCATTGCGGCAGCGGGCACAGATACGCAGTATTTT	CAIAAAGTDTQYF
TRBJ2-7	NA	NA	TRBV7-9	TGTACCCGCCTTCAGGGCGAGACCTACGAGCAGTACTTC	CTRLQGETYEQYF
TRBJ1-2	NA	NA	TRBV6-2/TRBV6-3	TGTGCCAGCAAAAAGGAGAACAACCGCTATGGCTACACCTTC	CASKKENNRYGYTF